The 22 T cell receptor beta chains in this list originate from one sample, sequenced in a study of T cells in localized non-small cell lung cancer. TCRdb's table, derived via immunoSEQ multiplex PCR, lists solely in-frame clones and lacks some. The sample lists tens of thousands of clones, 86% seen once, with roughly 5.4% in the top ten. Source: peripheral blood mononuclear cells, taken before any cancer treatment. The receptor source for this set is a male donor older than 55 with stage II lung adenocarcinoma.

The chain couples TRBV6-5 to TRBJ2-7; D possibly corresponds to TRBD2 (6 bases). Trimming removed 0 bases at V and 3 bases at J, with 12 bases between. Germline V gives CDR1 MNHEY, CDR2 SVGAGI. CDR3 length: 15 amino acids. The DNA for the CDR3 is TGTGCCAGCAGTTACTCCCCCCGGGGAGGCTACGAGCAGTACTTC. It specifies CASSYSPRGGYEQYF.

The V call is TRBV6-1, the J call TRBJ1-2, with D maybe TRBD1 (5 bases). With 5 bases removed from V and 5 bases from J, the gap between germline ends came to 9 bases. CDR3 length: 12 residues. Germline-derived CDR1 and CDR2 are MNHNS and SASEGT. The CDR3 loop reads CASSSAGYGYTF. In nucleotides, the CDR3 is TGTGCCAGCAGTTCCGCAGGGTATGGCTACACCTTC.

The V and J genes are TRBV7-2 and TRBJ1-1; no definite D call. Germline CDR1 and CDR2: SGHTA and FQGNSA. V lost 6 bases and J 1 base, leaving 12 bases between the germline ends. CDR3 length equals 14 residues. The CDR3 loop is CASSQATGNTEAFF. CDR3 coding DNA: TGTGCCAGCAGTCAAGCGACGGGGAACACTGAAGCTTTCTTT.

The CDR3 sequence is CASSSFGGSGNTIYF. DNA for the CDR3: TGTGCCAGCAGCTCCTTCGGGGGCTCTGGAAACACCATATATTTT. The chain employs TRBV5-4 and TRBJ1-3; a weak D match, TRBD1 (5 bases). Trimming removed 3 bases at V and 0 bases at J, with 10 bases between. CDR3 length: 15 residues. Germline V gene data show CDR1 as SGHNT and CDR2 as YYREEE (reference sequence).

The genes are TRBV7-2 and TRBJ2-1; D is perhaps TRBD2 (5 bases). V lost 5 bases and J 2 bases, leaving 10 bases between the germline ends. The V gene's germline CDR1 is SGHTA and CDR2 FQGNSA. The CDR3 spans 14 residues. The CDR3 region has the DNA TGTGCCAGCAGCCAGAGCGGAGCCTACAATGAGCAGTTCTTC. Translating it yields CASSQSGAYNEQFF.

As DNA, the CDR3 is TGCGCCAGCAGCCCGGGGGGCGCAAATTGGGAGCAGTTCTTC. Translation: CASSPGGANWEQFF. The chain links TRBV10-1 to TRBJ2-1, with D possibly matching TRBD2 (7 bases). CDR3 length: 14 residues. The V and J ends lost 6 bases and 10 bases respectively, with 19 bases between them. Germline CDR1 is WNHNN and CDR2 is SYGVQD (reference sequence).

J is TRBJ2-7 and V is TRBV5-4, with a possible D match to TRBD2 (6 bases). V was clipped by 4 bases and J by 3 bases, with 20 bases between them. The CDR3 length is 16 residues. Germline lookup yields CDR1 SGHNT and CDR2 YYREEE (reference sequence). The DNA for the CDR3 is TGTGCCAGCAGCGTAGGCGGCGGGACTCCAGGCTACGAGCAGTACTTC. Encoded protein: CASSVGGGTPGYEQYF.

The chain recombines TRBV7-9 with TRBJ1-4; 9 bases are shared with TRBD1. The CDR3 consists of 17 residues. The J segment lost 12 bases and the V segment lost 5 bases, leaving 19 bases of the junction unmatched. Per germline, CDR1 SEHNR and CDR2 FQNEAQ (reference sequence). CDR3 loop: CASSPLAGQGMNSQLFF. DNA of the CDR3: TGTGCCAGCAGCCCCCTGGCGGGACAGGGTATGAATAGCCAACTGTTTTTT.

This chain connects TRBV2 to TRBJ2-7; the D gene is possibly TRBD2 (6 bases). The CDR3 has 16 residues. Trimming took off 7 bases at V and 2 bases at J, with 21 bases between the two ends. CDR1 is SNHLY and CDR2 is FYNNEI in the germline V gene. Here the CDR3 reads CASKGPSAGYPYEQYF. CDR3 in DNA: TGTGCCAGCAAGGGCCCCTCGGCGGGGTACCCCTACGAGCAGTACTTC.

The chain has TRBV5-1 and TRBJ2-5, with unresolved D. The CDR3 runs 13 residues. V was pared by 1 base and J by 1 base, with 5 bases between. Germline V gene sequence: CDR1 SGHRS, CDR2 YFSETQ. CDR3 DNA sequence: TGCGCCAGCAGCTTGCAGGCCCAAGAGACCCAGTACTTC. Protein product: CASSLQAQETQYF. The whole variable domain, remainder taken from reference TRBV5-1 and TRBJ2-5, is KAGVTQTPRYLIKTRGQQVTLSCSPISGHRSVSWYQQTPGQGLQFLFEYFSETQRNKGNFPGRFSGRQFSNSRSEMNVSTLELGDSALYLCASSLQAQETQYFGPGTRLLVL.

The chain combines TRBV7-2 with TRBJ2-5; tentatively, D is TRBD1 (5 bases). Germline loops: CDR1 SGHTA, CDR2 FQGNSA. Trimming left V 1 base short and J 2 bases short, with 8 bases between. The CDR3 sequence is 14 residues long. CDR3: CASSLGGSQETQYF. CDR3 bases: TGTGCCAGCAGCTTAGGGGGCAGTCAAGAGACCCAGTACTTC.

The CDR3 coding sequence is TGTGCCAGCAGTGAACCCGCGGGAGCTGAGCAGTTCTTC. Translated: CASSEPAGAEQFF. This chain connects TRBV25-1 to TRBJ2-1; 7 positions agree with TRBD2. The V segment lost 2 bases and the J segment 9 bases; nucleotides outside the gene matches: 4. CDR3 length equals 13 residues. Germline V gene data show CDR1 as MGHDK and CDR2 as SYGVNS.

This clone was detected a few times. CDR3 DNA sequence: TGTGCCAGCAGTGACGAGCGGGATAGCGAGCAGTACTTC. The encoded protein is CASSDERDSEQYF. The rearrangement joins TRBV2 to TRBJ2-7, with 7 bases that match TRBD2. Germline V CDR1 and CDR2: SNHLY, FYNNEI. This CDR3 comprises 13 residues. Unmatched junction bases numbered 5, after V lost 3 bases and J lost 6 bases.

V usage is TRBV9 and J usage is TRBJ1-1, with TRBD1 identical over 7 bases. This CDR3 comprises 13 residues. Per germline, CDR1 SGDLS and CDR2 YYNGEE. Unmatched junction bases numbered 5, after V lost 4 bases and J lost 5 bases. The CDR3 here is CASSPGTVTEAFF. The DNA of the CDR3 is TGTGCCAGCAGCCCTGGGACAGTAACTGAAGCTTTCTTT.

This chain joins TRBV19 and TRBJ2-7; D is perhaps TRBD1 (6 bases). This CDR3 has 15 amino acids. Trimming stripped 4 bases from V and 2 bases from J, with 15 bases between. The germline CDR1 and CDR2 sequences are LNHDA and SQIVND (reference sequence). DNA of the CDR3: TGTGCCAGTAGTAGAACGTCAGGGACAACCTACGAGCAGTACTTC. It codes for CASSRTSGTTYEQYF.

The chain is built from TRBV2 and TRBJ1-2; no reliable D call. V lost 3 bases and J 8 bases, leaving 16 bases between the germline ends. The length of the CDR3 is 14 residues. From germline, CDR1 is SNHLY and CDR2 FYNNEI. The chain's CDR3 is CASSEIDWAGGYTF. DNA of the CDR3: TGTGCCAGCAGTGAGATCGACTGGGCCGGAGGCTACACCTTC.

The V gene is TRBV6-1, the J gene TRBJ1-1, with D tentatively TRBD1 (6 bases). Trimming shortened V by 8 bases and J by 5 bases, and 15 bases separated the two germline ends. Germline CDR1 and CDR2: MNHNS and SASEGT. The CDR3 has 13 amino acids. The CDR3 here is CASLQGTLTEAFF. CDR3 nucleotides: TGTGCCAGCCTCCAGGGGACCTTAACTGAAGCTTTCTTT.

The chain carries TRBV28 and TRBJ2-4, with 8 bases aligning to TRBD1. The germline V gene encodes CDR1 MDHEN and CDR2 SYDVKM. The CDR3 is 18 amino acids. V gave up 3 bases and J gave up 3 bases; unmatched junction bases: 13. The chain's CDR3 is CASSFLTRQGFGKNIQYF. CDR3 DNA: TGTGCCAGCAGTTTCCTAACTAGACAGGGGTTTGGCAAAAACATTCAGTACTTC. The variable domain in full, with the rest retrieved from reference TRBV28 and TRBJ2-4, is DVKVTQSSRYLVKRTGEKVFLECVQDMDHENMFWYRQDPGLGLRLIYFSYDVKMKEKGDIPEGYSVSREKKERFSLILESASTNQTSMYLCASSFLTRQGFGKNIQYFGAGTRLSVL.

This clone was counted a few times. The CDR3 DNA is TGTGCCAGCAGTTTCCGGACCGGGACGGGCTCCTACGAGCAGTACTTC. Translated, it gives CASSFRTGTGSYEQYF. This chain connects TRBV27 to TRBJ2-7, with D perhaps assigned TRBD1 or TRBD2 (5 bases each). Germline V gene lookup returns CDR1 MNHEY and CDR2 SMNVEV (reference sequence). The CDR3 spans 16 residues. V lost 3 bases, J lost 0 bases, and 15 bases lay in between.

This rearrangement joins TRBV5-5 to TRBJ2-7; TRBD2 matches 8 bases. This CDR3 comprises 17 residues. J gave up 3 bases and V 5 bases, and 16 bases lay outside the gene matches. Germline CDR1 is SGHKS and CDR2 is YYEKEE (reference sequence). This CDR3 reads CASRLHIRGGFDYEQYF. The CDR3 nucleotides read TGTGCCAGCAGACTCCATATTCGCGGGGGGTTCGACTACGAGCAGTACTTC.

This chain's CDR3 is CASSPPSGSTDTQYF. The CDR3 bases are TGTGCCAGCTCACCACCTTCAGGGTCCACAGATACGCAGTATTTT. The chain recombines TRBV18 with TRBJ2-3; D possibly corresponds to TRBD1 (5 bases). The CDR3 covers 15 residues. Germline V gene lookup returns CDR1 KGHSH and CDR2 LQKENI. V was clipped by 0 bases and J by 2 bases, with 9 bases between them.

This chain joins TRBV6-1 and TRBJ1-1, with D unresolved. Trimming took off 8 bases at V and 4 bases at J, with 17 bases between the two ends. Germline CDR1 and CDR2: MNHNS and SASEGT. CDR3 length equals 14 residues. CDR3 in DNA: TGTGCCAGCGGGGTGATGGTAGCAGGCACTGAAGCTTTCTTT. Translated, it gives CASGVMVAGTEAFF.